The text below deals with one T cell receptor (beta chain). While infection was still active, Seattle patients were enrolled and then followed longitudinally. The CDR3 spans 14 residues. Germline assignment: CDR1 LNHDA and CDR2 SQIVND (reference sequence). V dropped 7 bases and J dropped 4; count of bases not matched to a gene: 5. Original analysis: Nucleated cell number was recorded as an estimate derived from reference gene primer amplification. This table comes from immunoSEQ multiplex PCR, and its TCRdb copy is limited to in-frame clones, with some not included. D and trimming were read from the DNA, whereas the V and J calls and clone size are those reported in that table. The repertoire holds around 150,000 clones, with approximately 87% as singletons. This record comes from a study of blood T cell repertoires in COVID-19. For the study at large: Some COVID-19 samples were acute and others convalescent; all came from the United States, Italy and Spain. Sample material is recorded as cDNA or gDNA derived from T cells, B-cell-depleted T cells, or PBMCs.

This sequence originates from a woman aged 65 to 85 with COVID-19, enrolled during active disease. The V call is TRBV19, the J call TRBJ1-4, with 8 bases fitting TRBD1. The sequencing input was peripheral blood. In DNA, the CDR3 is TGTGCCAGTATTATTGACAGGGGTAATGAAAAACTGTTTTTT. It is translated as CASIIDRGNEKLFF.